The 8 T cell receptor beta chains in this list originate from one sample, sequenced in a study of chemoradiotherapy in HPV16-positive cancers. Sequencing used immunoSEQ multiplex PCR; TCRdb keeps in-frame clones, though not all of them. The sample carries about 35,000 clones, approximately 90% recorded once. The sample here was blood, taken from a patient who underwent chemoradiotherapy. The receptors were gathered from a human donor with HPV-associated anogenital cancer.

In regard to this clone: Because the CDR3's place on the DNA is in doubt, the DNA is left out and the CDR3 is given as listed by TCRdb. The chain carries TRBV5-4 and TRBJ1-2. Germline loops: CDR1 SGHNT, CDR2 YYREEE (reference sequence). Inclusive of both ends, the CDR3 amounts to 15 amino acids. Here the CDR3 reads CASSTSWGENYGYTF.

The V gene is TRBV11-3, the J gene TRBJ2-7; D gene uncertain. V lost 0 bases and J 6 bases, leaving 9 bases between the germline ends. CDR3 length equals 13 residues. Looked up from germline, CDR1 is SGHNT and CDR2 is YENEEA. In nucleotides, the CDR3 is TGTGCCAGCAGCTTAGATAAGTCAGCCGAGCAGTACTTC. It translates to CASSLDKSAEQYF.

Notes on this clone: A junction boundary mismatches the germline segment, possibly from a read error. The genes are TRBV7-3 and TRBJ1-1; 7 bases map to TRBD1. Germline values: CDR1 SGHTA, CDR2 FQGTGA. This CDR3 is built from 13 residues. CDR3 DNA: TGTGCCAGCAGCTTAGAAGAAGGGACAGCCACGAACTTT. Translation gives CASSLEEGTATNF.

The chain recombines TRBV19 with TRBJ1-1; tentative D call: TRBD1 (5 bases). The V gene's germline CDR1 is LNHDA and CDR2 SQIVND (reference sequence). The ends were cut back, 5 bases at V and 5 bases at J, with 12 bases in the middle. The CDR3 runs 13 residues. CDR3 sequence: CASSLGGVTEAFF. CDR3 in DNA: TGTGCCAGTAGTTTAGGAGGGGTTACTGAAGCTTTCTTT.

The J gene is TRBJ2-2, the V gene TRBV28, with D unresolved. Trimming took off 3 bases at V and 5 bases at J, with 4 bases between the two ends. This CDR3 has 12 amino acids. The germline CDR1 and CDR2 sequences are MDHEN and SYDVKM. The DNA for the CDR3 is TGTGCCAGCAGTTTGGAGACCGGGGAGCTGTTTTTT. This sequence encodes CASSLETGELFF.

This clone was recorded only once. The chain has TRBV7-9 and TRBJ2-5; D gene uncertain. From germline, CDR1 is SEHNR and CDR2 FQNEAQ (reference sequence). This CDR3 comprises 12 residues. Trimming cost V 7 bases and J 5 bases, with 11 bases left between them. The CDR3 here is CASKESSETQYF. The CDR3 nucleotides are TGTGCCAGCAAGGAATCCAGCGAGACCCAGTACTTC.

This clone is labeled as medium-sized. CDR3 loop: CASTTRQGNYEQYF. The CDR3 DNA sequence: TGTGCCAGCACCACACGACAGGGGAATTACGAGCAGTACTTC. The chain carries TRBV11-1 and TRBJ2-7, with 8 bases identical to TRBD1. Germline V lookup: CDR1 SGHAT, CDR2 FQDESV (reference sequence). After removal of 7 bases from V and 4 bases from J, the junction contained 9 bases not matched to a gene. The CDR3 consists of 14 residues.

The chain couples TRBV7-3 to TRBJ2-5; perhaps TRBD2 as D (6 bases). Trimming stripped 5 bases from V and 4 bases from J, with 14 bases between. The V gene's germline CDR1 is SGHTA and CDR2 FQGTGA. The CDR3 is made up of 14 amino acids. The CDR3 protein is CASSPDGRIETQYF. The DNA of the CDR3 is TGTGCCAGCAGCCCCGATGGGAGGATAGAGACCCAGTACTTC.